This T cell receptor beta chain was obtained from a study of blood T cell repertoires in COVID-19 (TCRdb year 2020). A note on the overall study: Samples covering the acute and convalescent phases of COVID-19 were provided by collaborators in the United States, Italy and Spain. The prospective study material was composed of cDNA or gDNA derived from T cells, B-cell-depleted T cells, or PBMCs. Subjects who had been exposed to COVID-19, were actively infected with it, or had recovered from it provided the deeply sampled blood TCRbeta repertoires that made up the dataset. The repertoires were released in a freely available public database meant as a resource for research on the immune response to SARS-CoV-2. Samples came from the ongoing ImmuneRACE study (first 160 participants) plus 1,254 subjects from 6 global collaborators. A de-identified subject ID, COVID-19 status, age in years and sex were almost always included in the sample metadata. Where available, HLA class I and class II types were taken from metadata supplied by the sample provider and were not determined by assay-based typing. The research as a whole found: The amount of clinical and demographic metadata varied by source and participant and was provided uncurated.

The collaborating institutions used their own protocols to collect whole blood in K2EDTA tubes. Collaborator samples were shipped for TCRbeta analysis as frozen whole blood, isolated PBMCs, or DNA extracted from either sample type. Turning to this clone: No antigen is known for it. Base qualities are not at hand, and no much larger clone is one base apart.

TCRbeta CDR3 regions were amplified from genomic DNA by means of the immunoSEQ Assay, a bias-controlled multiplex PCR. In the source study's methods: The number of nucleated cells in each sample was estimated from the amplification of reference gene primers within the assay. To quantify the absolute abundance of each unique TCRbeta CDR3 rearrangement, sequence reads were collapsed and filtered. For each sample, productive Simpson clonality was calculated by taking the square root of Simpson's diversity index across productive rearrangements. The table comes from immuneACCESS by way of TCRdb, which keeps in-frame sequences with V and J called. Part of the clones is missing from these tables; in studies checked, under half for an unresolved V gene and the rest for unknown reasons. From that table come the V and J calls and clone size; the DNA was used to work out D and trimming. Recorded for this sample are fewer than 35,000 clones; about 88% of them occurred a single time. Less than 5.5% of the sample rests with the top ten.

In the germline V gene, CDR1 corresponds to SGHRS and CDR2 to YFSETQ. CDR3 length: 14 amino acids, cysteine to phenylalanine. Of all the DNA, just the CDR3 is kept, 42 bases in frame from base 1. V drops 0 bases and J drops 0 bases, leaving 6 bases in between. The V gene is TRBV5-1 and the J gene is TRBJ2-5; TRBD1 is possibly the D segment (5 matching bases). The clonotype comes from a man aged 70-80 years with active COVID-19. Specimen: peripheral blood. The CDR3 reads CASSLEGYQETQYF. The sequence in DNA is TGCGCCAGCAGCTTGGAGGGGTACCAAGAGACCCAGTACTTC.